This TCR beta chain stems from a study of PD-1 blockade in classical Hodgkin lymphoma. Every patient had relapsed following autologous stem cell transplantation, and cohorts differed in brentuximab vedotin exposure. Best responses were complete response, partial response or progressive disease. Here immunoSEQ multiplex PCR was the method, and the copy in TCRdb shows in-frame clones only, minus some. Of over 12,000 clones in the sample, roughly 68% were seen once. Study-wide results and limits: Healthy donors were reported to have higher baseline TCR diversity than newly diagnosed patients. A significant rise in TCR diversity was seen by C4D1 for CD4+ cells but not for CD8+ cells.

For this clone: As yet, its antigen is unknown.

This CDR3 has 16 residues. CDR1 and CDR2 from the germline V gene are SNHLY and FYNNEI. J was trimmed by 2 bases and V by 2 bases; bases with no gene match: 4. This chain links TRBV2 with TRBJ2-7; TRBD2 aligns across 12 bases. This clonotype originated in a human donor with classical Hodgkin lymphoma. Material: peripheral blood mononuclear cells (PBMCs), obtained at baseline. The CDR3 is CASSEPLAGGPYEQYF. In DNA, the CDR3 is TGTGCCAGCAGTGAACCCCTAGCGGGAGGGCCCTACGAGCAGTACTTC.